The rows below give T cell receptor beta chains drawn from one sample of a study of blood T cell repertoires in COVID-19. Assay: immunoSEQ multiplex PCR; the TCRdb copy retains only in-frame clones and omits some. The sample has tens of thousands of clones; 78% are singletons. Material for sequencing was peripheral blood. These receptors came from a man aged 60-69 years with COVID-19, enrolled during active disease. Each CDR3 is given with its conserved first and last residue. D genes are given only for firm matches. Clone sizes are given selectively: once, few, many, or a class where the clone is expanded.

v_call	clone_size	j_call	d_call	cdr3_nt	cdr3_aa
TRBV29-1	-	TRBJ1-2	-	TGCAGCACGAAAACAGCCATAACAGGGAACTATGGCTACACCTTC	CSTKTAITGNYGYTF
TRBV3-1/TRBV3-2	few	TRBJ1-1	TRBD1	TGTGCCAGCAGCGGCCGGGACAGGGCGACTGAAGCTTTCTTT	CASSGRDRATEAFF
TRBV19	once	TRBJ2-5	-	TGTGCCAGTATGGAGCGCGGGGCTGAGACCCAGTACTTC	CASMERGAETQYF
TRBV11-2	-	TRBJ2-5	-	TGTGCCAGCAGCTTGGTGGGGGGGGCGCCAGGGGAGACCCAGTACTTC	CASSLVGGAPGETQYF
TRBV23-1	few	TRBJ2-7	-	TGCGCCAGCAGTCAACCGAATAGCGGTACTTGTCAGATTGTCGAGCAGTACTTC	CASSQPNSGTCQIVEQYF
TRBV5-1	once	TRBJ2-5	TRBD2	TGCGCCAGCAGCTTTCTGTGGGCCGGGGGGGAAGAGACCCAGTACTTC	CASSFLWAGGEETQYF
TRBV5-4	-	TRBJ1-1	-	TGTGCCAGCAGCTTCAGAAACACTGAAGCTTTCTTT	CASSFRNTEAFF
TRBV19	-	TRBJ1-2	-	TGTGCCAGTAGTATCCGACACGGCTACTATGGCTACACCTTC	CASSIRHGYYGYTF
TRBV11-2	once	TRBJ2-7	-	TGTGCCAGCAGCTCCCAATACGAGCAGTACTTC	CASSSQYEQYF
TRBV3-1/TRBV3-2	few	TRBJ2-2	TRBD2	TGTGCCAGCAGTCAGAGCGGGGGCACGGATACCGGGGAGCTGTTTTTT	CASSQSGGTDTGELFF
TRBV9	-	TRBJ2-7	TRBD2	TGTGCCAGCAGCGCCGGGACTAGCCACGAGCAGTACTTC	CASSAGTSHEQYF
TRBV10-3	-	TRBJ1-1	-	TGTGCCATCAGTGGAGTGAACACTGAAGCTTTCTTT	CAISGVNTEAFF
TRBV6-6	-	TRBJ1-1	-	TGTGCCAGCAGTCGACGGTCGGAGGGGACCAGGAACACTGAAGCTTTCTTT	CASSRRSEGTRNTEAFF
TRBV6-4	-	TRBJ2-3	TRBD2	TGTGCCAGCAGTCGGGGAGGACTAGCGGCAGATACGCAGTATTTT	CASSRGGLAADTQYF
TRBV6-2/TRBV6-3	once	TRBJ2-3	TRBD2	TGTGCCAGCAGCCAGCGGGGGGCCCCAAATGCTGATACGCAGTATTTT	CASSQRGAPNADTQYF
TRBV5-1	-	TRBJ1-4	TRBD1	TGCGCCAGCGCACAGGGGAGGTCTAATGAAAAACTGTTTTTT	CASAQGRSNEKLFF
TRBV6-6	-	TRBJ1-2	TRBD1	TGTGCCAGCAGCCACCGGGACAGGGACCCCTATGGCTACACCTTC	CASSHRDRDPYGYTF
TRBV5-4	-	TRBJ2-1	-	TGTGCCAGCAGCCGTAGCAATGAGCAGTTCTTC	CASSRSNEQFF
TRBV2	-	TRBJ1-6	-	TGTGCCAGCAGTGAAGAGCGCAGTGGTTCACCCCTCCACTTT	CASSEERSGSPLHF
TRBV7-9	-	TRBJ2-2	-	TGTGCCAGCACCTTTAAGGACTGGCGTCGGGAGAACACCGGGGAGCTGTTTTTT	CASTFKDWRRENTGELFF
TRBV11-1	once	TRBJ2-2	-	TGTGCCAGCAGCTTGTCAGCGGAGAACACCGGGGAGCTGTTTTTT	CASSLSAENTGELFF
TRBV7-9	-	TRBJ1-4	-	TGTGCCAGCAGCTCTCGGCCGGGGGGCGGGGATGAAAAACTGTTTTTT	CASSSRPGGGDEKLFF
TRBV15	-	TRBJ2-5	-	TGTGCCACCAGCAGAGGGACAGGGAGGGAGGAGACCCAGTACTTC	CATSRGTGREETQYF
TRBV29-1	large	TRBJ2-1	-	TGCAGCGTTGAGTTCTACCTAAGCTCCTACAATGAGCAGTTCTTC	CSVEFYLSSYNEQFF
TRBV9	once	TRBJ1-2	-	TGTGCCAGCAGCGTCGAAAGGGGGTCCAGAGGCTACACCTTC	CASSVERGSRGYTF
TRBV20-1	-	TRBJ2-3	-	TGCAGTGCTAGTCTAGGGGGAGATACGCAGTATTTT	CSASLGGDTQYF
TRBV28	few	TRBJ1-1	-	TGTGCCAGCACGGGGGGACTGAACACTGAAGCTTTCTTT	CASTGGLNTEAFF
TRBV18	-	TRBJ1-2	TRBD1	TGTGCCAGCTCACACGACAGGGATGACTATGGCTACACCTTC	CASSHDRDDYGYTF
TRBV2	-	TRBJ1-6	TRBD1	TGTGCCAGCAACCCGGACAGGGCCTATAATTCACCCCTCCACTTT	CASNPDRAYNSPLHF
TRBV9	-	TRBJ1-1	-	TGTGCCAGCAGCGTAGCTCTGTACACTGAAGCTTTCTTT	CASSVALYTEAFF
TRBV5-4	-	TRBJ2-7	TRBD2	TGTGCCAGCAGCGGGCAAACTAGCGGGGCACAGTACTTC	CASSGQTSGAQYF
TRBV5-5	-	TRBJ2-6	-	TGTGCCAGCCAGGACAGCTCTGGGGCCAACGTCCTGACTTTC	CASQDSSGANVLTF
TRBV4-1	-	TRBJ2-4	TRBD1	TGCGCCAGCAGCCAAACAGGGGGCGGAGGAAACATTCAGTACTTC	CASSQTGGGGNIQYF
TRBV28	-	TRBJ1-5	TRBD1	TGTGCCACCCAGGGGGCTCCCCATCAGCCCCAGCATTTT	CATQGAPHQPQHF
TRBV2	-	TRBJ1-4	TRBD1	TGTGCCAGCAGCCGGGACAGGGATGAAAAACTGTTTTTT	CASSRDRDEKLFF
TRBV6-5	-	TRBJ2-7	-	TGTGCCAGCAGTTACTCAGTCGGTTTCTCCTACGAGCAGTACTTC	CASSYSVGFSYEQYF
TRBV27	-	TRBJ1-2	-	TGTGCCAGCAGTTCTCAGGGAAGCTACACCTTC	CASSSQGSYTF
TRBV21-1	-	TRBJ2-1	-	TGTGCCAGCAGCAAAGGATTAGCGGGAGTTGAGCAGTTCTTC	CASSKGLAGVEQFF
TRBV6-5	-	TRBJ1-1	-	TGTGCCAGCAGATTAGGAGGGGTCGGCACTGATGCTTTCTTT	CASRLGGVGTDAFF
TRBV9	-	TRBJ2-7	-	TGTGCCAGCAGCGTAGAACAAACCTCCTACGAGCAGTACTTC	CASSVEQTSYEQYF
TRBV3-1/TRBV3-2	-	TRBJ2-5	-	TGTGCCAGCAGCCAAGATCCCGCCGGTGTGTCCCAGTACTTC	CASSQDPAGVSQYF
TRBV6-6	-	TRBJ2-3	TRBD1	TGTGCCAGCAGACAGGGGAGAGCAGATACGCAGTATTTT	CASRQGRADTQYF